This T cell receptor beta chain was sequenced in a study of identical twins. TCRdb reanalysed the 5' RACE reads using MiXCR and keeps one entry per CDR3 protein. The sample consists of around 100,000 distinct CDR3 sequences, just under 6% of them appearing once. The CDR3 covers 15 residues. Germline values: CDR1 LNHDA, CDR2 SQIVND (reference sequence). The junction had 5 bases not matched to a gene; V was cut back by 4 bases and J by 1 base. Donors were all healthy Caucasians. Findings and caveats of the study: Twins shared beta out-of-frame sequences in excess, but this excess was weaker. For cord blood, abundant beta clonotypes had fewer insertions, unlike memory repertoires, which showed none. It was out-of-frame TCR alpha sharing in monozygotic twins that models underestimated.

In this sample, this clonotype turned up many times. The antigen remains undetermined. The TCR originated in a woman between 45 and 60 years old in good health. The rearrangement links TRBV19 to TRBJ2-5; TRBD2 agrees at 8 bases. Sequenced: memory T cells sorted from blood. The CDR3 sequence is CASSRTSSPQETQYF. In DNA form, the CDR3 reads TGTGCCAGTAGTAGGACTAGCAGCCCCCAAGAGACCCAGTACTTC. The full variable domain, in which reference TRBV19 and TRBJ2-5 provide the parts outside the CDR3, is DGGITQSPKYLFRKEGQNVTLSCEQNLNHDAMYWYRQDPGQGLRLIYYSQIVNDFQKGDIAEGYSVSREKKESFPLTVTSAQKNPTAFYLCASSRTSSPQETQYFGPGTRLLVL.